The 19 T cell receptor beta chains in this list originate from one sample, sequenced in a study of cytomegalovirus exposure and HLA in healthy donors. It was with 60 Vbeta and 13 Jbeta primers that the PCR ran. Some clones are missing from TCRdb's copy, which holds only in-frame ones; the method was immunoSEQ multiplex PCR. The repertoire has 150,000 to 200,000 clones, approximately 78% of them found once; the top ten carry roughly 2.3%. What was sequenced was PBMCs. The receptors come from a male donor in good health and CMV-seronegative.

This clone has a handful of counts. V usage is TRBV10-3 and J usage is TRBJ1-1; 9 bases line up with TRBD1. The ends lost 2 bases at V and 0 bases at J; junction bases unmatched: 1. This CDR3 spans 15 amino acids. Germline V CDR1 and CDR2: ENHRY, SYGVKD. CDR3 nucleotides: TGTGCCATCAGTGAGACAGGGGGCCTGAACACTGAAGCTTTCTTT. Encoded protein: CAISETGGLNTEAFF.

The chain recombines TRBV5-1 with TRBJ1-4; perhaps TRBD1 as D (5 bases). Germline V CDR1 and CDR2: SGHRS, YFSETQ. Trimming took off 2 bases at V and 1 base at J, with 6 bases between the two ends. The CDR3 spans 14 residues. The DNA for the CDR3 is TGCGCCAGCAGCTTAGGGGTAACTAATGAAAAACTGTTTTTT. The encoded protein is CASSLGVTNEKLFF.

The rearrangement joins TRBV9 to TRBJ2-2; 7 bases map to TRBD2. Germline V gene sequence: CDR1 SGDLS, CDR2 YYNGEE. V lost 7 bases to trimming and J lost 0 bases; unmatched junction nucleotides: 6. The CDR3 runs 15 residues. This CDR3 reads CASDRSGTNTGELFF. The CDR3 DNA reads TGTGCCAGCGATCGCAGCGGGACGAACACCGGGGAGCTGTTTTTT.

The genes are TRBV5-6 and TRBJ2-7, with 10 positions matching TRBD1. Germline V gene sequence: CDR1 SGHDT, CDR2 YYEEEE. Trimming cost V 3 bases and J 4 bases; bases outside gene matches: 7. This CDR3 is built from 15 residues. The CDR3 is CASSSPGQGLYEQYF. The CDR3 coding sequence is TGTGCCAGCAGCTCACCGGGACAGGGGCTTTACGAGCAGTACTTC.

The chain is built from TRBV7-9 and TRBJ2-5; D is perhaps TRBD2 (5 bases). The CDR3 is 15 amino acids. The ends were cut back, 5 bases at V and 1 base at J, with 14 bases in the middle. CDR1 is SEHNR, CDR2 FQNEAQ, per germline (reference sequence). The CDR3 sequence is CASSPPAGTQETQYF. The CDR3 nucleotides read TGTGCCAGCAGCCCACCTGCGGGCACCCAAGAGACCCAGTACTTC.

The chain couples TRBV4-2 to TRBJ2-7; 9 bases fit TRBD1. Germline lookup yields CDR1 LGHNA and CDR2 YNFKEQ. The CDR3 runs 16 residues. With 4 bases clipped from V and 4 bases from J, the junction kept 11 bases outside the gene matches. CDR3 residues: CASSRVSGQGVYEQYF. Here the CDR3 DNA reads TGTGCCAGCAGCCGAGTCTCGGGACAGGGTGTATACGAGCAGTACTTC.

The V and J genes are TRBV19 and TRBJ2-7; no reliable D call. Germline CDR1 LNHDA, CDR2 SQIVND (reference sequence). Between the trimmed V and J ends, which lost 4 bases and 5 bases, there was a span of 12 bases. This CDR3 is built from 13 residues. CDR3 coding DNA: TGTGCCAGTAGTAAGGCAGGCTTTCACGAGCAGTACTTC. Amino acid sequence: CASSKAGFHEQYF.

V usage is TRBV19 and J usage is TRBJ2-7, with 7 bases that match TRBD2. V gave up 5 bases and J gave up 3 bases; unmatched junction bases: 10. Germline CDR1 and CDR2: LNHDA and SQIVND (reference sequence). This CDR3 spans 15 amino acids. The CDR3 region has the DNA TGTGCCAGTAGTTCCGTAGCGGGCTCGAGCTACGAGCAGTACTTC. Translating it yields CASSSVAGSSYEQYF.

CDR3 bases: TGCGCCAGCAGCTTGGCCGAGACAGGGGGCACTGAAGCTTTCTTT. This codes for CASSLAETGGTEAFF. The chain links TRBV5-1 to TRBJ1-1, with 9 bases that match TRBD1. CDR3 size: 15 residues. Germline trimming cut 0 bases from V and 4 bases from J; bases unmatched to any gene: 4. The germline CDR1 and CDR2 sequences are SGHRS and YFSETQ.

The chain uses TRBV18 and TRBJ2-1; D is unclear. V was clipped by 0 bases and J by 6 bases, with 9 bases between them. The CDR3 runs to 14 residues. Germline V gene lookup returns CDR1 KGHSH and CDR2 LQKENI. CDR3 nucleotide sequence: TGTGCCAGCTCACCACCCCTCGACACCAATGAGCAGTTCTTC. Its protein is CASSPPLDTNEQFF.

This clone occurred a few times. The chain has TRBV9 and TRBJ1-4; 10 positions match TRBD1. J lost 8 bases, V lost 4 bases, and 2 bases had no gene match. CDR1 and CDR2 (germline): SGDLS, YYNGEE. This CDR3 has 13 residues. The CDR3 DNA is TGTGCCAGCAGCCGGGACAGGGGCGAAAAACTGTTTTTT. It is translated as CASSRDRGEKLFF.

The chain couples TRBV6-5 to TRBJ2-6; possible D gene TRBD1, 6 bases. The CDR3 spans 14 residues. Germline CDR1 is MNHEY and CDR2 is SVGAGI. The germline V and J ends were trimmed by 5 bases and 2 bases, with 7 bases remaining between them. The CDR3 region has the DNA TGTGCCAGCAGTAACAGGGCTGGGGCCAACGTCCTGACTTTC. This encodes CASSNRAGANVLTF.

This clone was counted once. The junction departs from germline at one end; a sequencing error may be responsible. The V call is TRBV28, the J call TRBJ1-2; 8 bases match TRBD1. This CDR3 spans 12 amino acids. CDR1 and CDR2 from the germline V gene are MDHEN and SYDVKM. The CDR3 spells CASSLPRTGTSF. The CDR3 DNA follows: TGTGCCAGCAGTCTCCCTAGGACAGGGACCTCCTTC.

A few counts support this clone. The chain couples TRBV5-1 to TRBJ1-1, with TRBD1 identical over 7 bases. CDR1 is SGHRS and CDR2 is YFSETQ in the germline V gene. The CDR3 has 13 amino acids. With 4 bases clipped from V and 4 bases from J, the junction kept 4 bases outside the gene matches. The CDR3 DNA sequence: TGCGCCAGCAGCAGGGGGCCTAGCACTGAAGCTTTCTTT. Its protein is CASSRGPSTEAFF.

The genes are TRBV5-4 and TRBJ2-7; 8 nucleotides match TRBD2. Germline CDR1 is SGHNT and CDR2 is YYREEE (reference sequence). The CDR3 extends over 17 amino acids. Trimming cost V 0 bases and J 4 bases; bases outside gene matches: 12. DNA for the CDR3: TGTGCCAGCAGCTTGGGGGGCGGGAGGTCTTCCTTATACGAGCAGTACTTC. This sequence encodes CASSLGGGRSSLYEQYF.

On this clone itself: Mismatch with germline at one junction end may stem from a read error. The J gene is TRBJ1-2, the V gene TRBV25-1, with 10 bases fitting TRBD1. This CDR3 region has 15 residues. Germline CDR1 MGHDK, CDR2 SYGVNS. The CDR3 region has the DNA TGTGCCACATCTGAATTCGGGACAGGGGTCTATGGCTACCCCTTC. The encoded protein is CATSEFGTGVYGYPF.

The V call is TRBV5-1, the J call TRBJ1-1, with D tentatively TRBD1 (6 bases). The V gene lost 0 bases and the J gene lost 3 bases, with 6 bases spanning the gap. CDR3 length: 13 amino acids. Germline lookup yields CDR1 SGHRS and CDR2 YFSETQ. Here the CDR3 reads CASSLGQDTEAFF. CDR3 in DNA: TGCGCCAGCAGCTTGGGACAGGACACTGAAGCTTTCTTT. The full variable domain, in which reference TRBV5-1 and TRBJ1-1 provide the parts outside the CDR3, is KAGVTQTPRYLIKTRGQQVTLSCSPISGHRSVSWYQQTPGQGLQFLFEYFSETQRNKGNFPGRFSGRQFSNSRSEMNVSTLELGDSALYLCASSLGQDTEAFFGQGTRLTVV.

V and J are TRBV15 and TRBJ2-7; 14 bases align to TRBD2. After removal of 1 base from V and 7 bases from J, the junction contained 3 bases not matched to a gene. The CDR3 is 15 amino acids. Per the germline V gene, CDR1 is LNHNV and CDR2 is YYDKDF (reference sequence). CDR3 nucleotide sequence: TGTGCCACCAGCAGAGCCCGGACTAGCGGGAGGGAGCAGTACTTC. This codes for CATSRARTSGREQYF.

The chain recombines TRBV7-9 with TRBJ1-3; D is unresolved. Germline V gene data show CDR1 as SEHNR and CDR2 as FQNEAQ (reference sequence). The CDR3 totals 13 residues. The V and J ends lost 2 bases and 8 bases respectively, with 10 bases between them. The CDR3 loop is CASSLKRTDTIYF. The CDR3, as DNA: TGTGCCAGCAGCTTAAAACGAACGGACACCATATATTTT.